This is a list of T cell receptor beta chains from one sample in a study of control samples from healthy donors and cancer patients. Sequencing was performed with immunoSEQ multiplex PCR; in TCRdb, only in-frame clones are kept and a portion is missing. The table has 170,000 or so clones, approximately 92% seen once. The specimen was blood. Receptor source: a man younger than 35 in good health. The conserved cysteine and the conserved F or W are not part of the CDR3 here. The order of the fields is D gene, V gene, CDR3 protein. The D gene is left open where the match is weak.

D: NA
V: TRBV23-1
CDR3: ASSQSIGRERGGGNEKLF

D: TRBD1
V: TRBV18
CDR3: ASSPWTGRPAENIQY

D: NA
V: TRBV10-3
CDR3: AISDSSLGYT

D: NA
V: TRBV20-1
CDR3: SASPGWSYGYT

D: TRBD1
V: TRBV7-9
CDR3: ASSLLRDRGSGANVLT

D: NA
V: TRBV2
CDR3: ASSGRSGEEKLF

D: TRBD1
V: TRBV19
CDR3: ASSRQGTSRY

D: TRBD2
V: TRBV14
CDR3: ASSQYSGGVFLRDEQF

D: NA
V: TRBV2
CDR3: ASSEEEISSYEQY

D: NA
V: TRBV7-6
CDR3: ASSFPGTDTQY

D: NA
V: TRBV6-5
CDR3: ASSPPAHTDTQY

D: NA
V: TRBV6-5
CDR3: ASSYDLFQPQH

D: TRBD2
V: TRBV11-2
CDR3: ASSLGGLAEQETQY

D: NA
V: TRBV2
CDR3: ASSPGTWEQPQH

D: NA
V: TRBV4-2
CDR3: ASSQDGFGASPLH

D: TRBD2
V: TRBV7-9
CDR3: ASSLLAGAPGGETQY

D: NA
V: TRBV7-2
CDR3: ASSVRGSGNTIY

D: NA
V: TRBV3-1/TRBV3-2
CDR3: ASSRGNYGYT

D: NA
V: TRBV19
CDR3: ASSREGRTEAF

D: NA
V: TRBV19
CDR3: ASSMTEETQY